This passage covers 12 T cell receptor beta chains from one sample sequenced in a study of OX40 agonist ivuxolimab in advanced cancers. Produced via immunoSEQ multiplex PCR; TCRdb's table is partial and in-frame only. The table shows tens of thousands of clones, with 65% to 80% occurring only once. This sample comprised CD4+ or CD8+ T cells sorted from blood, obtained in a trial of the OX40 agonist ivuxolimab. These receptors all come from an adult with an advanced solid tumor such as melanoma, head and neck, liver or kidney cancer.

The V and J genes are TRBV7-2 and TRBJ1-1; 7 bases align to TRBD1. In germline, CDR1 is SGHTA, CDR2 FQGNSA. J was trimmed by 7 bases and V by 5 bases; bases with no gene match: 13. The CDR3 is 15 amino acids. The CDR3 reads CASSLQPTGNLEAFF. CDR3 sequence (DNA): TGTGCCAGCAGCCTCCAACCGACAGGGAATCTTGAAGCTTTCTTT.

V is TRBV7-8 and J is TRBJ2-3; 9 bases align to TRBD2. Per the germline V gene, CDR1 is SGHVS and CDR2 is FQNEAQ. The CDR3 loop spans 15 amino acids. The trim removed 1 base at V and 3 bases at J, leaving 2 bases unmatched. The CDR3 loop reads CASSLGTSDTDTQYF. The CDR3 DNA reads as TGTGCCAGCAGCTTAGGGACTAGCGATACAGATACGCAGTATTTT.

The rearrangement joins TRBV9 to TRBJ2-3; TRBD1 or TRBD2 may be the D gene (5 bases each). Trimming took 0 bases from V and 4 from J, leaving 18 bases between them. The germline V gene encodes CDR1 SGDLS and CDR2 YYNGEE. The length of the CDR3 is 17 residues. Here the CDR3 reads CASSVVGGGVRADTQYF. CDR3 coding DNA: TGTGCCAGCAGCGTAGTAGGAGGAGGAGTCAGGGCAGATACGCAGTATTTT.

The chain has TRBV27 and TRBJ1-1, with TRBD1 as a possible D gene (6 bases). Germline CDR1 and CDR2: MNHEY and SMNVEV (reference sequence). With 5 bases removed from V and 4 bases from J, the gap between germline ends came to 20 bases. The CDR3 consists of 16 residues. Here the CDR3 DNA reads TGTGCCAGCAGTCTAATCCCTACAGGGTGGGCCACTGAAGCTTTCTTT. This translates into CASSLIPTGWATEAFF.

This clone appeared once. The rearrangement links TRBV28 to TRBJ2-2; possibly TRBD1 or TRBD2 for D (6 bases each). CDR1 is MDHEN and CDR2 is SYDVKM in the germline V gene. V lost 3 bases to trimming and J lost 4 bases, with 12 bases between them. The CDR3 is made up of 15 amino acids. CDR3 region: CASSFRGQITGELFF. CDR3 nucleotide sequence: TGTGCCAGCAGTTTTCGGGGGCAGATCACCGGGGAGCTGTTTTTT.

This sequence joins TRBV7-9 and TRBJ2-7, with 11 bases fitting TRBD2. Losses at the gene ends were 0 bases for V and 6 bases for J; bases not matched to a gene: 1. This CDR3 spans 14 amino acids. Germline assignment: CDR1 SEHNR and CDR2 FQNEAQ (reference sequence). The CDR3 DNA reads TGTGCCAGCAGCTTAGCCACTAGCGGGAGCGAGCAGTACTTC. This sequence encodes CASSLATSGSEQYF.

V gene TRBV4-1 combines with J gene TRBJ1-2; a weak D match, TRBD1 (5 bases). The V end was cut by 4 bases, the J end by 1 base, with 19 bases between. The CDR3 consists of 17 residues. Per germline, CDR1 MGHRA and CDR2 YSYEKL. The CDR3 sequence: CASSPRQNEGLNYGYTF. CDR3 bases: TGCGCCAGCAGCCCGAGACAGAACGAAGGACTTAACTATGGCTACACCTTC.

V is TRBV19 and J is TRBJ2-6, with no clear D. With 9 bases removed from V and 2 bases from J, the gap between germline ends came to 11 bases. The CDR3 consists of 14 residues. Germline loops: CDR1 LNHDA, CDR2 SQIVND (reference sequence). In DNA form, the CDR3 reads TGTGCCAGCCACCGACAAACTGGGGCCAACGTCCTGACTTTC. It codes for CASHRQTGANVLTF.

V gene TRBV5-5 combines with J gene TRBJ2-1, with D perhaps matching TRBD1 (6 bases). Germline CDR1 reads SGHKS; CDR2 reads YYEKEE (reference sequence). The CDR3 consists of 15 residues. V was pared by 0 bases and J by 6 bases, with 13 bases between. The CDR3 loop reads CASSLAGVGGNEQFF. The CDR3 DNA reads as TGTGCCAGCAGCTTGGCCGGTGTAGGGGGCAATGAGCAGTTCTTC.

About this clone itself: At one of its ends the junction is not consistent with the germline gene, which may arise from a read error. The rearrangement joins TRBV5-8 to TRBJ2-7, with D possibly matching TRBD2 (5 bases). Germline assignment: CDR1 SGHTS and CDR2 YDEGEE. The CDR3 has 14 residues. The CDR3 DNA is TGCGCCAGCAGCCTCCGGGAAGTAGGGTACGAGCAGTACTTC. Encoded protein: CASSLREVGYEQYF.

Worth noting for this clone: Other DNA sequences in this sample translate to the same CDR3. The rearrangement joins TRBV5-1 to TRBJ2-6; D remains unclear. The CDR3 length is 14 residues. Germline V CDR1 and CDR2: SGHRS, YFSETQ. The ends were cut back, 4 bases at V and 0 bases at J, with 5 bases in the middle. The CDR3 sequence: CASSPGSGANVLTF. The CDR3 DNA follows: TGCGCCAGCAGCCCGGGCTCTGGGGCCAACGTCCTGACTTTC.

V usage is TRBV6-5 and J usage is TRBJ1-1; TRBD1 matches 8 bases. The germline V gene encodes CDR1 MNHEY and CDR2 SVGAGI. The CDR3 spans 12 residues. The trim removed 6 bases at V and 7 bases at J, leaving 4 bases unmatched. The CDR3: CASRRDRGEAFF. The CDR3 bases are TGTGCCAGCAGGCGAGACAGGGGTGAAGCTTTCTTT.